The subject of this entry is one TCR beta chain. Its cognate antigen is unknown. TCRdb's table, derived via immunoSEQ multiplex PCR, lists solely in-frame clones and lacks some. The top ten clones hold 3.2% of a sample with 90,000 to 130,000 clones, nearly 90% of them seen once. The sample belongs to a study of T cell responses to AZD1222 COVID-19 vaccine. Notes on the study in general: No day 14 peak samples; only post-peak repertoires were characterized. The sample set comprised mostly white British donors with more females, and clonal diversity was possibly underestimated.

In germline, CDR1 is SGHDT, CDR2 YYEEEE. CDR3 length: 15 amino acids. V dropped 5 bases and J dropped 3; count of bases not matched to a gene: 11. This specimen was peripheral blood, taken on day 0 of AZD1222 vaccination. This receptor was taken from an adult in good health. The V gene is TRBV5-6, the J gene TRBJ2-7; 7 nucleotides match TRBD2. Written as DNA, the CDR3 is TGTGCCAGCAGTTACCCACGGGGGGTATTCTACGAGCAGTACTTC. This codes for CASSYPRGVFYEQYF. The variable domain in full, with the rest retrieved from reference TRBV5-6 and TRBJ2-7, is DAGVTQSPTHLIKTRGQQVTLRCSPKSGHDTVSWYQQALGQGPQFIFQYYEEEERQRGNFPDRFSGHQFPNYSSELNVNALLLGDSALYLCASSYPRGVFYEQYFGPGTRLTVT.